This TCR beta chain originates from a study of CD8 T cells in ankylosing spondylitis. As to this clonotype: The target antigen is unknown.

Study-level results: Disease-linked clones reportedly showed significant enrichment in matched ankylosing spondylitis synovial fluid. Characteristic of ankylosing spondylitis blood, it appeared, was a TCR beta motif comprising about eight highly homologous variants.

TCRdb ran MiXCR on the 5' RACE reads and lists one entry per CDR3 protein. Of about 360,000 distinct CDR3 sequences listed, 20% to 25% are singletons. The receptor was isolated from a male donor with ankylosing spondylitis or in good health (not recorded which). Specimen: blood, either unsorted or a sorted T cell fraction (not recorded which).

CDR3 nucleotide sequence: TGTGCCAGCAGCTTAAGGGGGGACGGCAATAATTCACCCCTCCACTTT. This codes for CASSLRGDGNNSPLHF. V gene TRBV7-9 combines with J gene TRBJ1-6; TRBD1 is a possible D gene (6 bases). CDR1 is SEHNR and CDR2 is FQNEAQ in the germline V gene (reference sequence). The CDR3 has 16 amino acids. V was shortened by 2 bases and J by 5 bases, with 13 bases between the two germline ends.